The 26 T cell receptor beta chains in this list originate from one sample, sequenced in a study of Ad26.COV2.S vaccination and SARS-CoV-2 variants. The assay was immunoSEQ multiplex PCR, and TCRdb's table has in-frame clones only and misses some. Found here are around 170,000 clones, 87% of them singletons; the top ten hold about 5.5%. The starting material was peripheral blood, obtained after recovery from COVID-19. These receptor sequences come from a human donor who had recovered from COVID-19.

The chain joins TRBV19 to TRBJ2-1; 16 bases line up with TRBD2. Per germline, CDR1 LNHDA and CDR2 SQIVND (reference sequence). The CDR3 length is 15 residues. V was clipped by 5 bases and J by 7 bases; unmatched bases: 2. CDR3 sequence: CASSPGLAGGNEQFF. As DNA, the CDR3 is TGTGCCAGTAGTCCGGGACTAGCGGGAGGGAATGAGCAGTTCTTC.

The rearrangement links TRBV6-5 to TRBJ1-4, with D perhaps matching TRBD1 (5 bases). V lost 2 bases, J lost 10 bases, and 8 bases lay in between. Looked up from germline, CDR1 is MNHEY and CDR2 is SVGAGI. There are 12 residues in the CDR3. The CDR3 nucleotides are TGTGCCAGCAGTTACATTGGGGGAAAACTGTTTTTT. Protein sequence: CASSYIGGKLFF.

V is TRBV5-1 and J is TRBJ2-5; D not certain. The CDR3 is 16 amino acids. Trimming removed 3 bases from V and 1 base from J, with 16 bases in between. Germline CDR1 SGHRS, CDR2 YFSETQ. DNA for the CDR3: TGCGCCAGCAGCTCTGGCCCCAGGTCAATCCAAGAGACCCAGTACTTC. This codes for CASSSGPRSIQETQYF.

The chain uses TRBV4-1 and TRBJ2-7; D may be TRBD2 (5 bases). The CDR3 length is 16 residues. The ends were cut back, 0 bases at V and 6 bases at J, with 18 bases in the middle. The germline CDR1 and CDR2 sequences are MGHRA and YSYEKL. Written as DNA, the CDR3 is TGCGCCAGCAGCCAAGATTTGAGGGAGCCCCAGGTCGAGCAGTACTTC. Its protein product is CASSQDLREPQVEQYF.

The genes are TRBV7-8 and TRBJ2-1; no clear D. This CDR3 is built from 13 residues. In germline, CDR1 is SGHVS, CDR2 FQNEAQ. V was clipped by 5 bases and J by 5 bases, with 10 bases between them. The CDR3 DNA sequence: TGTGCCAGCAGCCCCGCCGGAAACAATGAGCAGTTCTTC. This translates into CASSPAGNNEQFF.

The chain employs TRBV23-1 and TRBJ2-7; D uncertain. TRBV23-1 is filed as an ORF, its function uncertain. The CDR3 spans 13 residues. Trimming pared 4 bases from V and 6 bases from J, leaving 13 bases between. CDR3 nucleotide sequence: TGCGCCAGCAGTCGCCTGGGGTGGCGCGAGCAGTACTTC. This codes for CASSRLGWREQYF.

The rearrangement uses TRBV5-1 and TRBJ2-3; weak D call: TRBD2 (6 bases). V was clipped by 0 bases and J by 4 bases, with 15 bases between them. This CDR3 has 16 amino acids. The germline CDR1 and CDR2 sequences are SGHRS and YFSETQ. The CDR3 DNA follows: TGCGCCAGCAGCTTGGTTGGGGGAGGAGGATCAGATACGCAGTATTTT. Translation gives CASSLVGGGGSDTQYF.

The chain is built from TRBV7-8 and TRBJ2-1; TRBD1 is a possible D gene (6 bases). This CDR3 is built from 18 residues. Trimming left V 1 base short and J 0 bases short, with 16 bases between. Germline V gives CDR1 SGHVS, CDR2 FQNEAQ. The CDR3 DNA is TGTGCCAGCAGCTTAGAAGGTGGGGGCGCAGGCTCCTACAATGAGCAGTTCTTC. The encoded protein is CASSLEGGGAGSYNEQFF.

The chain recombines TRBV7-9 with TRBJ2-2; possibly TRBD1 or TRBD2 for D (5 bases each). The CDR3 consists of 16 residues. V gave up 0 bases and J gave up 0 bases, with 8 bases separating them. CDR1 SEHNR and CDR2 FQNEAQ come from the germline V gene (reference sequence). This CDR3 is CASSLARGANTGELFF. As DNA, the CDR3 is TGTGCCAGCAGCTTAGCAAGGGGAGCGAACACCGGGGAGCTGTTTTTT.

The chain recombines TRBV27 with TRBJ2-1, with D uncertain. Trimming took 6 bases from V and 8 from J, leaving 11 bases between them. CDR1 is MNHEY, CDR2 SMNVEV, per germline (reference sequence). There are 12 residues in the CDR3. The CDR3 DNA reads TGTGCCAGCAGCTCTGTTAGCCATGAGCAGTTCTTC. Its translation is CASSSVSHEQFF.

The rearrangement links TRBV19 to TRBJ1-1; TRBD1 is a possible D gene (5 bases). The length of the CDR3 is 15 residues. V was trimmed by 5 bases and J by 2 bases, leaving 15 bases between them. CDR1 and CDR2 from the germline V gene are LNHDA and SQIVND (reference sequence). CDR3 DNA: TGTGCCAGTAGTCCCTCGGGGACGATTAACACTGAAGCTTTCTTT. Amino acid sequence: CASSPSGTINTEAFF.

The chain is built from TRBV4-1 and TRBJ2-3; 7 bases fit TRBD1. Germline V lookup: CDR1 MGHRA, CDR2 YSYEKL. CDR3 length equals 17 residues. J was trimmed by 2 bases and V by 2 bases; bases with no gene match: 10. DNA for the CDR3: TGCGCCAGCAGCCAATTCCCCCCCGGGACAGACACAGATACGCAGTATTTT. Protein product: CASSQFPPGTDTDTQYF.

Written as DNA, the CDR3 is TGTGCCAGCAGTTTATCGATCGTGGGGACAGGGTATTACGAGCAGTACTTC. Protein product: CASSLSIVGTGYYEQYF. V gene TRBV27 combines with J gene TRBJ2-7; TRBD1 agrees at 9 bases. Germline loops: CDR1 MNHEY, CDR2 SMNVEV (reference sequence). V shed 0 bases, J shed 4 bases, and the junction held 10 bases outside the gene matches. This CDR3 is 17 amino acids long.

In DNA, the CDR3 is TGTGCCAGCAGCTCACAGGGGTCGGCTAATGAAAAACTGTTTTTT. This translates into CASSSQGSANEKLFF. This sequence joins TRBV5-4 and TRBJ1-4; 7 positions match TRBD1. CDR1 and CDR2 from the germline V gene are SGHNT and YYREEE (reference sequence). Trimming removed 3 bases from V and 3 bases from J; junction bases left unmatched: 5. CDR3 size: 15 residues.

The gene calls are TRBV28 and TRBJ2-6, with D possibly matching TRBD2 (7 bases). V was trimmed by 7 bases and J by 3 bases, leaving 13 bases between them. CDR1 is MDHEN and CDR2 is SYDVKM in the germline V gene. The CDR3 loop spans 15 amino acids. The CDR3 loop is CASIGGAYGANVLTF. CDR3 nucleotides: TGTGCCAGCATAGGGGGGGCTTATGGGGCCAACGTCCTGACTTTC.

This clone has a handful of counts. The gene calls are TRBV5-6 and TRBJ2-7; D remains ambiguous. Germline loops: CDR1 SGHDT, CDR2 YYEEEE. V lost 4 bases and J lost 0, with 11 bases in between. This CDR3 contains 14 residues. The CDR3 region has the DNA TGTGCCAGCAGCCGACACCGAAGCTCCTACGAGCAGTACTTC. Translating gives CASSRHRSSYEQYF.

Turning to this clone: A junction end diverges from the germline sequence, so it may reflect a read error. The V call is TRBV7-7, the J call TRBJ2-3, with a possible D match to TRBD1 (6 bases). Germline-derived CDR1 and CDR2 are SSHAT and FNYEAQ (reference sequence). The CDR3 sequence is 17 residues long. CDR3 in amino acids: CASSPRQGLSSTDTQYF. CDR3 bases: TGTGCTAGCAGCCCCCGGCAGGGGCTCTCTAGCACAGATACGCAGTATTTT.

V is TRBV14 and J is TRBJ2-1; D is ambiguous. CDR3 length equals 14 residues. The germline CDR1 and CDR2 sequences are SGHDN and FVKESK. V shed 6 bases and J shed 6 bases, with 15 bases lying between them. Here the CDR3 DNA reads TGTGCCAGCAGTTATTTCGCGGTAGGCAATGAGCAGTTCTTC. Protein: CASSYFAVGNEQFF.

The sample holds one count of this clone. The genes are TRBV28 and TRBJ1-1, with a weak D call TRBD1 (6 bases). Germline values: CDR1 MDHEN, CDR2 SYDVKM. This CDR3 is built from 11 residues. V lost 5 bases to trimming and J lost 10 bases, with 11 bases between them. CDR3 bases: TGTGCCAGCAGTCGGCGGGACACAGCTTTCTTT. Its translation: CASSRRDTAFF.

In nucleotides, the CDR3 is TGTGCCAGCAGTCGGGGAGATACGCAGTATTTT. Translated: CASSRGDTQYF. This rearrangement joins TRBV12-3 or TRBV12-4 to TRBJ2-3; weak D call: TRBD2 (5 bases). The CDR3 consists of 11 residues. Trimming pared 5 bases from V and 5 bases from J, leaving 5 bases between.

In DNA, the CDR3 is TGTGCCAGCAGCAAATCCCCTATGTATTCACCCCTCCACTTT. It is translated as CASSKSPMYSPLHF. The gene calls are TRBV2 and TRBJ1-6; no clear D gene. Trimming pared 6 bases from V and 8 bases from J, leaving 14 bases between. Looked up from germline, CDR1 is SNHLY and CDR2 is FYNNEI. CDR3 length: 14 amino acids.

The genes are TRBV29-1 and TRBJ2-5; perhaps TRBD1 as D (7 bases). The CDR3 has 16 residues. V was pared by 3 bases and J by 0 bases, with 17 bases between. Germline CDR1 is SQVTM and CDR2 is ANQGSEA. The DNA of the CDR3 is TGCAGCGTTGAGGGCGGGACAGCCCTTTACCAAGAGACCCAGTACTTC. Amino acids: CSVEGGTALYQETQYF.

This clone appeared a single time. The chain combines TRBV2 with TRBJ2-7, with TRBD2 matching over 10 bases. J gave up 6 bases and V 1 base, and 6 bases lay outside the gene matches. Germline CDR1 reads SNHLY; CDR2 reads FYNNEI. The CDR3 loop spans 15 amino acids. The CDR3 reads CASSEGLAGASEQYF. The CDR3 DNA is TGTGCCAGCAGTGAAGGGCTAGCGGGGGCCTCCGAGCAGTACTTC.

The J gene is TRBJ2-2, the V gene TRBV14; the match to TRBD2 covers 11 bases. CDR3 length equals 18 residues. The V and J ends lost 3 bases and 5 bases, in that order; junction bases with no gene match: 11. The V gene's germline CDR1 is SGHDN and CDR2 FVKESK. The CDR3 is CASSHPVASGGWTGELFF. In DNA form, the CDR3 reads TGTGCCAGCAGCCACCCAGTGGCTAGCGGGGGGTGGACCGGGGAGCTGTTTTTT.

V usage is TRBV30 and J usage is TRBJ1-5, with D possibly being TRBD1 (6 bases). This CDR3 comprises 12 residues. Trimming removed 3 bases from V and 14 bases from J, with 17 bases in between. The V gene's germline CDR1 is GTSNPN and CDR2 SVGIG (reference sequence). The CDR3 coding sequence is TGTGCCTGGAGCCAGGGGTTATCACGTAAGCATTTT. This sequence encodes CAWSQGLSRKHF.

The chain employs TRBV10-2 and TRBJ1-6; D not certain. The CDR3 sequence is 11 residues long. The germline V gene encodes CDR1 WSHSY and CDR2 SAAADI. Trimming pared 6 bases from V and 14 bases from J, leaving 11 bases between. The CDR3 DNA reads TGCGCCAGCAGCCCTGCTACATCCCTCCACTTT. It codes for CASSPATSLHF.